This T cell receptor (beta chain) derives from a study of shared clonotypes between healthy human individuals. Study overall: Plates per donor: three CD4 naive, three CD4 memory, two CD8 naive, one CD8 memory.

To note about this clone: Its cognate antigen is unknown.

Sequenced by immunoSEQ multiplex PCR; TCRdb stores in-frame clones only, minus some. The sample lists 2 million or so clones, about 95% occurring once. From germline, CDR1 is LNHDA and CDR2 SQIVND (reference sequence). Deletions cut 10 bases from V and 6 bases from J, with 13 bases between. The CDR3 length is 12 residues. The donors, all of them Caucasian adults, lived in Nashville, Tennessee. Findings and caveats of the study: The study drew on few donors, limiting represented genetic and exposure-history diversity.

Sequencing used naive CD4+ T cells sorted from blood. Subset specified: CD45RA+ positively selected. The TCR originated in a man between 18 and 35 years old in good health. The V call is TRBV19, the J call TRBJ1-5; D is undetermined. CDR3 loop: CATRDIGQPQHF. The CDR3 nucleotides read TGTGCCACTAGGGATATAGGTCAGCCCCAGCATTTT.